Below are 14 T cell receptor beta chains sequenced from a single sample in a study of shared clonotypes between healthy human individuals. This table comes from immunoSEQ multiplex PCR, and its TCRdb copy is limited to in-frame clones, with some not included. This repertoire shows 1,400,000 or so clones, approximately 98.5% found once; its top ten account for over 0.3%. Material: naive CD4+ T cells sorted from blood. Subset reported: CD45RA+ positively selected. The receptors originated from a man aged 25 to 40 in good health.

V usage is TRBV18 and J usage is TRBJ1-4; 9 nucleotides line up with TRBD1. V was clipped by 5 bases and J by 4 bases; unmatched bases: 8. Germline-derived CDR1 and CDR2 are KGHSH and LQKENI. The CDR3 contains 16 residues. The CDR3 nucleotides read TGTGCCAGCTCAGCAAACCGGGACAGGGATAATGAAAAACTGTTTTTT. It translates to CASSANRDRDNEKLFF.

Written as DNA, the CDR3 is TGCAGCGTTTATCCGGGACAGGTATACAATGAGCAGTTCTTC. Its protein product is CSVYPGQVYNEQFF. The J gene is TRBJ2-1, the V gene TRBV29-1, with TRBD1 matching 8 bases. Trimming at V came to 5 bases and at J to 4 bases, leaving 7 bases not matched to a gene. The CDR3 loop spans 14 amino acids. Germline V gene sequence: CDR1 SQVTM, CDR2 ANQGSEA.

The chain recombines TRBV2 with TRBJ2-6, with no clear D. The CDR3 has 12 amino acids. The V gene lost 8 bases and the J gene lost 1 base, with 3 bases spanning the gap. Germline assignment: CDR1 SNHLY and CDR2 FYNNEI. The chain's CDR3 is CASASGANVLTF. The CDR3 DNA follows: TGTGCCAGCGCATCTGGGGCCAACGTCCTGACTTTC.

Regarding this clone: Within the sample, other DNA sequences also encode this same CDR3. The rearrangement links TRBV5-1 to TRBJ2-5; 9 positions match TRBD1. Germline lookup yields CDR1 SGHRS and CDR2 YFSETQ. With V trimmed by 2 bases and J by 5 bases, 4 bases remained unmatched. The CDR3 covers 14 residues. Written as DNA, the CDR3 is TGCGCCAGCAGCTTACAGGGGGCGGAGGAGACCCAGTACTTC. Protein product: CASSLQGAEETQYF.

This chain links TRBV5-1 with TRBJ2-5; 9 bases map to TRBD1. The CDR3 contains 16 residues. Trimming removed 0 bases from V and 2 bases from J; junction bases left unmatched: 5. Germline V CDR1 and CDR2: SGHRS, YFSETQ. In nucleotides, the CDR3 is TGCGCCAGCAGCTTGGCCGGGACAGGGATACAAGAGACCCAGTACTTC. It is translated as CASSLAGTGIQETQYF. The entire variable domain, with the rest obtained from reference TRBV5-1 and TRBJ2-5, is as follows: KAGVTQTPRYLIKTRGQQVTLSCSPISGHRSVSWYQQTPGQGLQFLFEYFSETQRNKGNFPGRFSGRQFSNSRSEMNVSTLELGDSALYLCASSLAGTGIQETQYFGPGTRLLVL.

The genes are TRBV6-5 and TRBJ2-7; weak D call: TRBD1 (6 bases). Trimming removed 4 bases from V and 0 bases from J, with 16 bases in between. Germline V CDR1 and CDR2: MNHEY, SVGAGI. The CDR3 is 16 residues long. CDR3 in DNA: TGTGCCAGCAGTTCTGCTTCGGGACAAACCTCCTACGAGCAGTACTTC. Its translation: CASSSASGQTSYEQYF.

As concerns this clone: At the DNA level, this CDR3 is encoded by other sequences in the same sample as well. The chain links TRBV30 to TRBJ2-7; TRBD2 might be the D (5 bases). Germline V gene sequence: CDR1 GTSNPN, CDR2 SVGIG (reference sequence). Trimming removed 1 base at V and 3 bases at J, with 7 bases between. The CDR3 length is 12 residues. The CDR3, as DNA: TGTGCCTGGAGTGCCGGAGGCTACGAGCAGTACTTC. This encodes CAWSAGGYEQYF.

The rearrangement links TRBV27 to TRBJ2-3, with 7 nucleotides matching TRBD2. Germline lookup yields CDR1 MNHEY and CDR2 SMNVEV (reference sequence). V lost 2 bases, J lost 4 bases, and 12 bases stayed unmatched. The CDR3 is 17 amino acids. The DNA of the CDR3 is TGTGCCAGCAGTTTAGGGGTTAGCGGGCCGACTCCAGATACGCAGTATTTT. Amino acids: CASSLGVSGPTPDTQYF.

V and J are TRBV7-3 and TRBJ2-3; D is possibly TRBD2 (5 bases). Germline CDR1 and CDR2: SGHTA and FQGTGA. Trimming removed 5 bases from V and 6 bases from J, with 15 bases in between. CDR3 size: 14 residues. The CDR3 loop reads CASSPGVAADTQYF. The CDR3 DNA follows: TGTGCCAGCAGCCCCGGGGTAGCAGCCGATACGCAGTATTTT. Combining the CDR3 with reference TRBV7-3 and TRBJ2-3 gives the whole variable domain GAGVSQTPSNKVTEKGKYVELRCDPISGHTALYWYRQSLGQGPEFLIYFQGTGAADDSGLPNDRFFAVRPEGSVSTLKIQRTERGDSAVYLCASSPGVAADTQYFGPGTRLTVL.

The CDR3 here is CASSIVRVSGGSPQHF. CDR3 bases: TGTGCCAGTAGTATAGTGCGGGTGTCTGGGGGGTCACCCCAGCATTTT. The chain employs TRBV19 and TRBJ1-5; possible D gene TRBD1, 5 bases. V lost 1 base and J 10 bases, leaving 20 bases between the germline ends. CDR1 is LNHDA and CDR2 is SQIVND in the germline V gene (reference sequence). The CDR3 covers 16 residues.

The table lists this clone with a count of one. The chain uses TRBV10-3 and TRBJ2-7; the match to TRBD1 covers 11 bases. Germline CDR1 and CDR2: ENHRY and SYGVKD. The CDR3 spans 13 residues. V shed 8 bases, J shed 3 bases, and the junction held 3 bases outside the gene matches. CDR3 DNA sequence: TGTGCCATCGCCGGGACAGGGGGCTACGAGCAGTACTTC. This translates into CAIAGTGGYEQYF.

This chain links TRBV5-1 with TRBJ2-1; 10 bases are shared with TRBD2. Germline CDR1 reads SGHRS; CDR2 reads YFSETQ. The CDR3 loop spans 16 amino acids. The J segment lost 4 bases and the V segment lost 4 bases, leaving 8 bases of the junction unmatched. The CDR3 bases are TGCGCCAGCAGCCCTCTAACTAGCGGGACTTACAATGAGCAGTTCTTC. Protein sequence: CASSPLTSGTYNEQFF.

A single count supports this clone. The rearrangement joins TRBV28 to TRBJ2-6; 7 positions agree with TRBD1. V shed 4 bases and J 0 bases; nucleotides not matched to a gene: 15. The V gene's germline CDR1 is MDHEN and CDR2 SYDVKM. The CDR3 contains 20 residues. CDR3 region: CASSSLAWGQTVSGANVLTF. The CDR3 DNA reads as TGTGCCAGCAGTTCACTCGCGTGGGGACAGACAGTCTCTGGGGCCAACGTCCTGACTTTC.

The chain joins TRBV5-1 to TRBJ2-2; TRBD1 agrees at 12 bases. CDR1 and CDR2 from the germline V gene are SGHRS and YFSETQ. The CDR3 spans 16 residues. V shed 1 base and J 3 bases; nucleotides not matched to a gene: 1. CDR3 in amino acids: CASSLWDRGHTGELFF. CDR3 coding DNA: TGCGCCAGCAGCTTGTGGGACAGGGGGCACACCGGGGAGCTGTTTTTT. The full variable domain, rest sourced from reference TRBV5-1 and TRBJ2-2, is KAGVTQTPRYLIKTRGQQVTLSCSPISGHRSVSWYQQTPGQGLQFLFEYFSETQRNKGNFPGRFSGRQFSNSRSEMNVSTLELGDSALYLCASSLWDRGHTGELFFGEGSRLTVL.